Shown below are 18 T cell receptor beta chains from a single sample sequenced in a study of blood T cell repertoires in COVID-19. Generated by immunoSEQ multiplex PCR, the TCRdb table keeps only in-frame clones and is missing some. This sample has some 340,000 clones, with approximately 91% found just once. The sample was PBMCs or T cells enriched from blood (not recorded which). The receptor source for this set is a woman aged 25 to 39 who had been exposed to COVID-19.

The chain is built from TRBV2 and TRBJ2-3, with D possibly matching TRBD2 (7 bases). V dropped 8 bases and J dropped 10 bases, with 16 bases sitting between them. The CDR3 totals 12 residues. Germline CDR1 is SNHLY and CDR2 is FYNNEI. For the CDR3, the DNA is TGTGCCAGCTCCCCGGGGGGCGGATCGCAGTATTTT. It is translated as CASSPGGGSQYF.

Details on this clone: Other DNA sequences in the same sample also yield this CDR3. V gene TRBV12-3 or TRBV12-4 combines with J gene TRBJ1-2, with D unclear. The CDR3 has 13 amino acids. The V end lost 2 bases, the J end lost 4 bases, and 8 bases lay between the germline ends. CDR3 in DNA: TGTGCCAGCAGTTTATCAGGTTCCTATGGCTACACCTTC. Translated: CASSLSGSYGYTF.

The chain employs TRBV7-9 and TRBJ1-1; tentatively, D is TRBD1 (5 bases). The CDR3 extends over 12 amino acids. Germline lookup yields CDR1 SEHNR and CDR2 FQNEAQ (reference sequence). V lost 3 bases, J lost 5 bases, and 7 bases lay in between. CDR3 protein: CASSLAGTEAFF. CDR3 in DNA: TGTGCCAGCAGCTTGGCAGGGACTGAAGCTTTCTTT.

CDR3 coding DNA: TGTGCCAGCAGCAATGGACAGGGGGCCTACGAGCAGTACTTC. Amino acids: CASSNGQGAYEQYF. This sequence joins TRBV5-6 and TRBJ2-7, with 10 bases lining up with TRBD1. Germline CDR1 is SGHDT and CDR2 is YYEEEE. The CDR3 contains 14 residues. J lost 2 bases, V lost 4 bases, and 3 bases had no gene match.

CDR3 sequence: CAWSAAATGGLGNTIYF. The DNA of the CDR3 is TGTGCCTGGAGTGCAGCTGCGACAGGGGGTTTGGGAAACACCATATATTTT. The rearrangement links TRBV30 to TRBJ1-3, with TRBD1 matching over 9 bases. Per the germline V gene, CDR1 is GTSNPN and CDR2 is SVGIG (reference sequence). V lost 1 base, J lost 4 bases, and 11 bases stayed unmatched. This CDR3 has 17 residues.

The chain combines TRBV4-1 with TRBJ1-2; 9 bases fit TRBD1. The trim removed 3 bases at V and 8 bases at J, leaving 4 bases unmatched. The CDR3 runs 13 residues. The germline V gene encodes CDR1 MGHRA and CDR2 YSYEKL. The CDR3 loop reads CASSHWTGEGYTF. In DNA, the CDR3 is TGCGCCAGCAGCCACTGGACAGGGGAGGGCTACACCTTC.

CDR3 residues: CASSSNAGSMNTEAFF. In DNA, the CDR3 is TGTGCCAGCAGCTCAAACGCCGGGAGCATGAACACTGAAGCTTTCTTT. The chain couples TRBV7-8 to TRBJ1-1; D ambiguous. The V end was cut by 4 bases, the J end by 0 bases, with 15 bases between. This CDR3 is built from 16 residues. Looked up from germline, CDR1 is SGHVS and CDR2 is FQNEAQ.

This clone came up once. The V and J genes are TRBV27 and TRBJ1-1; the D gene is possibly TRBD1 (6 bases). This CDR3 is 14 amino acids long. Germline V gives CDR1 MNHEY, CDR2 SMNVEV (reference sequence). V lost 3 bases, J lost 2 bases, and 10 bases lay in between. CDR3 nucleotides: TGTGCCAGCAGTTTGCGCAGGGGAAACACTGAAGCTTTCTTT. Amino acid sequence: CASSLRRGNTEAFF.

The chain joins TRBV1 to TRBJ1-3. TRBV1 is a pseudogene segment. The CDR3 totals 16 residues. CDR3 DNA: TGCACCAGCAGCCACCTTACCGGAGGGCAGGGAAACACCATATATTTT. Encoded protein: CTSSHLTGGQGNTIYF.

This chain links TRBV18 with TRBJ2-5, with 9 bases that match TRBD2. Germline CDR1 KGHSH, CDR2 LQKENI. The CDR3 has 14 residues. The V segment lost 8 bases and the J segment 2 bases; nucleotides outside the gene matches: 6. CDR3 sequence (DNA): TGTGCCAGCGCATTAGCGGGGGTTCAAGAGACCCAGTACTTC. Encoded protein: CASALAGVQETQYF.

The chain couples TRBV10-1 to TRBJ1-2; D gene ambiguous. Germline CDR1 WNHNN, CDR2 SYGVQD (reference sequence). V gave up 5 bases and J gave up 0 bases, with 10 bases separating them. There are 14 residues in the CDR3. The CDR3 region has the DNA TGCGCCAGCAGTAGGGTGAGGGCTAACTATGGCTACACCTTC. It specifies CASSRVRANYGYTF.

The chain has TRBV4-1 and TRBJ2-5, with a possible D match to TRBD1 (5 bases). CDR3 length: 14 residues. CDR1 and CDR2 (germline): MGHRA, YSYEKL. V lost 1 base, J lost 3 bases, and 9 bases lay in between. The CDR3 DNA sequence: TGCGCCAGCAGCCAAGCCCTAGGGGAAGAGACCCAGTACTTC. As protein: CASSQALGEETQYF.

This sequence joins TRBV7-8 and TRBJ2-5; D remains ambiguous. V dropped 1 base and J dropped 1 base, with 10 bases sitting between them. The length of the CDR3 is 15 residues. Looked up from germline, CDR1 is SGHVS and CDR2 is FQNEAQ. Here the CDR3 reads CASSLVSGFQETQYF. The DNA of the CDR3 is TGTGCCAGCAGCTTAGTGTCGGGTTTCCAAGAGACCCAGTACTTC.

In this sample, this clone turned up once. The J gene is TRBJ1-2, the V gene TRBV7-6; 11 nucleotides line up with TRBD1. The junction had 13 bases not matched to a gene; V was cut back by 4 bases and J by 3 bases. Germline assignment: CDR1 SGHVS and CDR2 FNYEAQ. The CDR3 is 18 amino acids. The CDR3 sequence is CASSSFISMGQGDYGYTF. In nucleotides, the CDR3 is TGTGCCAGCAGCTCCTTTATCTCAATGGGACAGGGGGACTATGGCTACACCTTC.

V and J are TRBV24-1 and TRBJ1-1, with D maybe TRBD1 (6 bases). CDR3 length: 14 residues. Germline CDR1 and CDR2: KGHDR and SFDVKD. Trimming left V 7 bases short and J 1 base short, with 12 bases between. As DNA, the CDR3 is TGTGCCACCAGAGGGGGTCAGGGGAACACTGAAGCTTTCTTT. Protein sequence: CATRGGQGNTEAFF.

This clone occurred once. CDR3 sequence reads: CASSLDTLAGIADTQYF. The CDR3 coding sequence is TGTGCCAGCAGCTTAGATACGTTAGCGGGAATCGCAGATACGCAGTATTTT. The chain joins TRBV7-8 to TRBJ2-3, with 8 bases that match TRBD2. The germline CDR1 and CDR2 sequences are SGHVS and FQNEAQ. This CDR3 comprises 17 residues. Germline trimming cut 1 base from V and 4 bases from J; bases unmatched to any gene: 10.

The chain has TRBV2 and TRBJ1-5; TRBD1 agrees at 8 bases. The CDR3 spans 14 residues. With 6 bases clipped from V and 9 bases from J, the junction kept 10 bases outside the gene matches. Germline CDR1 is SNHLY and CDR2 is FYNNEI. The CDR3 here is CASRPQGAMRPQHF. The CDR3 DNA is TGTGCCAGCAGACCCCAGGGGGCCATGAGGCCCCAGCATTTT.

This clone was counted once. The rearrangement links TRBV7-9 to TRBJ1-3; no clear D. Deletions cut 5 bases from V and 0 bases from J, with 5 bases between. The CDR3 sequence is 13 residues long. Germline V gene lookup returns CDR1 SEHNR and CDR2 FQNEAQ (reference sequence). CDR3 nucleotide sequence: TGTGCCAGCAGCGAGTCCTCTGGAAACACCATATATTTT. Translation: CASSESSGNTIYF.